What follows describes a single T cell receptor (beta chain). What it binds is not known. This CDR3 is 17 amino acids long. Per germline, CDR1 MNHNS and CDR2 SASEGT. The V end lost 4 bases, the J end lost 4 bases, and 20 bases lay between the germline ends. The split of CD4+ cells yielded CD45RA+ naive and CD45RA-negative memory subsets. The method was immunoSEQ multiplex PCR; TCRdb's version includes in-frame clones alone and lacks a portion of them. The sample carries 2 million to 2.5 million clones, over 90% recorded once. This sample was taken from a study of shared clonotypes between healthy human individuals. In the study overall: Used for every donor were three CD4 naive, three CD4 memory, two CD8 naive and one CD8 memory plate. Broader study findings: Blood alone was sampled, and tissue repertoires likely differ. Incompleteness in sorted-subset sequencing, despite large depth, was shown by rarefaction.

V gene TRBV6-1 combines with J gene TRBJ2-1; D possibly corresponds to TRBD2 (6 bases). The sample taken for sequencing was naive CD4+ T cells from PBMCs. Subset given: CD45RA+ positively selected. The receptor was isolated from a man younger than 35 in good health. Some clones in this sample may be carry-over from other donors' samples. The CDR3 reads CASSAYPWGVPYNEQFF. CDR3 DNA: TGTGCCAGCAGTGCTTACCCGTGGGGGGTACCTTACAATGAGCAGTTCTTC.